A selection of T cell receptor beta chains follows, all from one sample in a study of technical replicates of blood from a few donors. The method was immunoSEQ multiplex PCR; TCRdb's version includes in-frame clones alone and lacks a portion of them. The sample carries about 83,000 clones, approximately 96% recorded once. Sequences were obtained from T cells isolated from PBMCs. Receptors were obtained from a human donor in good health. Each CDR3 is given with its conserved first and last residue. The D gene is left open where the match is weak. Some rows have no size entry. The others give once, few or many, or a class for an expanded clone.

D	size	V	J	CDR3	DNA
.	.	TRBV12-5	TRBJ2-3	CASGSGGDTQYF	TGTGCTAGTGGTTCCGGGGGAGATACGCAGTATTTT
.	.	TRBV30	TRBJ1-1	CAWGQGGTEAFF	TGTGCCTGGGGTCAGGGCGGCACTGAAGCTTTCTTT
TRBD2	once	TRBV18	TRBJ2-1	CASSPQRGSSYNEQFF	TGTGCCAGCTCACCCCAGCGGGGGTCCTCCTACAATGAGCAGTTCTTC
TRBD2	.	TRBV2	TRBJ2-1	CATQRDPYNEQFF	TGTGCCACCCAGCGGGATCCCTACAATGAGCAGTTCTTC
TRBD2	.	TRBV5-1	TRBJ2-7	CASSLAGLGTYEQYF	TGCGCCAGCAGCTTGGCGGGACTAGGCACCTACGAGCAGTACTTC
TRBD1	.	TRBV9	TRBJ2-5	CASSVAGGGGETQYF	TGTGCCAGCAGCGTAGCAGGGGGCGGTGGGGAGACCCAGTACTTC
.	.	TRBV28	TRBJ1-2	CASSLAQGIRYGYTF	TGTGCCAGCAGTTTAGCACAGGGCATCCGGTATGGCTACACCTTC
.	.	TRBV29-1	TRBJ2-5	CSVEDLGLGRETQYF	TGCAGCGTTGAAGATTTAGGTTTAGGGAGAGAGACCCAGTACTTC
.	.	TRBV4-2	TRBJ2-2	CASSQDRRGNTGELFF	TGTGCCAGCAGCCAAGATCGGAGGGGTAACACCGGGGAGCTGTTTTTT
.	.	TRBV29-1	TRBJ1-2	CSARGQQFDGYTF	TGCAGCGCCCGCGGACAGCAATTCGATGGCTACACCTTC
.	.	TRBV7-9	TRBJ2-5	CASSSRDTKETQYF	TGTGCCAGCAGCTCACGGGACACCAAAGAGACCCAGTACTTC
TRBD2	.	TRBV19	TRBJ2-1	CASSARQTGRDEQFF	TGTGCCAGTAGTGCTAGACAGACGGGGAGGGATGAGCAGTTCTTC
TRBD1	.	TRBV7-9	TRBJ1-5	CASSPDRVVGQPQHF	TGTGCCAGCAGCCCGGACAGGGTGGTGGGTCAGCCCCAGCATTTT
.	.	TRBV5-6	TRBJ1-6	CASSLGTVGSPLHF	TGTGCCAGCAGCTTGGGGACAGTCGGTTCACCCCTCCACTTT
TRBD1	.	TRBV14	TRBJ1-2	CASSQALTGGWEGYTF	TGTGCCAGCAGCCAGGCCCTTACAGGGGGCTGGGAAGGCTACACCTTC
.	.	TRBV2	TRBJ1-6	CASSDTGFNSPLHF	TGTGCCAGCAGCGATACAGGCTTCAATTCACCCCTCCACTTT
TRBD2	.	TRBV11-1	TRBJ2-5	CASSSPGTSEETQYF	TGTGCCAGCAGCTCCCCAGGGACTAGTGAAGAGACCCAGTACTTC
.	once	TRBV29-1	TRBJ1-4	CSVGARNPEKLFF	TGCAGCGTTGGGGCGCGAAACCCTGAAAAACTGTTTTTT
TRBD2	.	TRBV13	TRBJ2-3	CASSLRLAGGGGDTQYF	TGTGCCAGCAGCTTAAGGCTAGCGGGAGGTGGGGGAGATACGCAGTATTTT
TRBD1	.	TRBV25-1	TRBJ1-1	CASKGQAKNTEAFF	TGTGCCAGCAAGGGACAGGCAAAAAACACTGAAGCTTTCTTT
TRBD1	.	TRBV5-4	TRBJ1-3	CASSRDRGNTIYF	TGTGCCAGCAGTCGGGACAGAGGAAACACCATATATTTT
.	.	TRBV19	TRBJ1-6	CASSEVKGGSSSPLHF	TGTGCCAGTAGCGAGGTGAAGGGAGGTTCTAGTTCACCCCTCCACTTT
TRBD2	.	TRBV15	TRBJ2-1	CATSRDYLAGDYNEQFF	TGTGCCACCAGCAGAGATTACCTAGCGGGGGATTACAATGAGCAGTTCTTC
TRBD2	once	TRBV2	TRBJ2-3	CASSERGGLRTDTQYF	TGTGCCAGCAGTGAACGGGGAGGGCTCCGCACAGATACGCAGTATTTT
TRBD2	.	TRBV5-1	TRBJ2-1	CASSLGASGGANEQFF	TGCGCCAGCAGCTTGGGGGCTAGCGGGGGGGCCAATGAGCAGTTCTTC
TRBD1	.	TRBV28	TRBJ1-1	CASSTGGHKNTEAFF	TGTGCCAGCAGTACAGGGGGACACAAAAACACTGAAGCTTTCTTT
TRBD1	.	TRBV10-3	TRBJ2-7	CAIRPTTGPSYEQYF	TGTGCCATCAGACCTACGACAGGGCCCTCCTACGAGCAGTACTTC
TRBD1	.	TRBV6-1	TRBJ2-7	CASCRDRGPYEQYF	TGTGCCAGCTGCCGGGACAGGGGGCCCTACGAGCAGTACTTC
.	.	TRBV27	TRBJ1-2	CASGGGVGGYTF	TGTGCCAGCGGAGGGGGGGTCGGTGGCTACACCTTC
.	.	TRBV29-1	TRBJ2-5	CSFQEGAEETQYF	TGCAGCTTCCAAGAAGGGGCCGAAGAGACCCAGTACTTC
TRBD1	.	TRBV25-1	TRBJ1-1	CASSVDRRNTEAFF	TGTGCCAGCAGTGTGGACAGGAGGAACACTGAAGCTTTCTTT
.	once	TRBV27	TRBJ2-1	CASTSLFHLRDSYNEQFF	TGTGCCAGCACCTCCTTGTTCCATCTTCGGGACTCCTACAATGAGCAGTTCTTC